Sequencing of this T cell receptor beta chain was carried out in a study of T cell repertoires in cytomegalovirus infection. Overall study context: Selected CMV epitopes included recently identified HLA-C-restricted ones as well as well-studied HLA-B-restricted ones. CMV infection and matching HLA type were both indicated by public TCR beta signatures. Study results and caveats: HLA-C-restricted CMV-specific TCR beta clonotypes were dominant in the ex vivo response.

Note on this clonotype: Antigen unknown.

Germline V gives CDR1 SGHVS, CDR2 FQNEAQ. The CDR3 consists of 16 residues. The junction had 10 bases not matched to a gene; V was cut back by 1 base and J by 6 bases. From the reads, TCRdb called clonotypes with MiXCR, one entry per CDR3 protein. The data contain under 500,000 distinct CDR3 sequences, 40% to 50% of them singletons. The TCR originated in a human donor in good health (CMV status not recorded). Some clones in this sample may be carry-over from other donors' samples. Sequences were derived from cultured PBMCs, sampled from culture after CMV antigen stimulation. V usage is TRBV7-8 and J usage is TRBJ2-7; TRBD2 matches at 9 bases. Here the CDR3 reads CASSLVLAGRRGEQYF. CDR3 DNA sequence: TGTGCCAGCAGCTTAGTCCTAGCGGGACGACGAGGCGAGCAGTACTTC.